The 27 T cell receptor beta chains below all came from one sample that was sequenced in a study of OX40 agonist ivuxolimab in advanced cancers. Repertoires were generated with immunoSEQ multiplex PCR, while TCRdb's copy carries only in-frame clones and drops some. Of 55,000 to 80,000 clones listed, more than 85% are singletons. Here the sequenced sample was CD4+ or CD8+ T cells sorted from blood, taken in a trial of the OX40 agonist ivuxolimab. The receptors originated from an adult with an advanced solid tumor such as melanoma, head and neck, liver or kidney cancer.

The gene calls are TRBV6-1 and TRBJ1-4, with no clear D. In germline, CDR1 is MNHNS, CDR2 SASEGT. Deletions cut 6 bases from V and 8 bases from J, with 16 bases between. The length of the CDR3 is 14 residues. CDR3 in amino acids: CASSRGVESEKLFF. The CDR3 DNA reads TGTGCCAGCAGCCGGGGAGTCGAATCGGAAAAACTGTTTTTT.

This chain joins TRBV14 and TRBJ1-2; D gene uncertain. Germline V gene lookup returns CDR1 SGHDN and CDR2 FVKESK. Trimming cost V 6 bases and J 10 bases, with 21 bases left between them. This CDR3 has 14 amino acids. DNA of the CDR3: TGTGCCAGCAGTCCCGCATGGGGATCGGAGGACTACACCTTC. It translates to CASSPAWGSEDYTF.

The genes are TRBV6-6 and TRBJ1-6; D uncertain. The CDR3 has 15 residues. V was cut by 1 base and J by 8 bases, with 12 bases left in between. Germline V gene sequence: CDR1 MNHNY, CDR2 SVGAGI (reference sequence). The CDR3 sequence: CASSYLREADSPLHF. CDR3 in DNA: TGTGCCAGCAGTTACTTACGGGAAGCGGATTCACCCCTCCACTTT.

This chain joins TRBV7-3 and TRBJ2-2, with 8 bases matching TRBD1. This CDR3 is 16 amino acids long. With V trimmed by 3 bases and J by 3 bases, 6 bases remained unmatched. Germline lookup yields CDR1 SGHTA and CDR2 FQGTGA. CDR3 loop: CASSFAGTGHTGELFF. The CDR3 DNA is TGTGCCAGCAGCTTTGCCGGGACAGGACACACCGGGGAGCTGTTTTTT.

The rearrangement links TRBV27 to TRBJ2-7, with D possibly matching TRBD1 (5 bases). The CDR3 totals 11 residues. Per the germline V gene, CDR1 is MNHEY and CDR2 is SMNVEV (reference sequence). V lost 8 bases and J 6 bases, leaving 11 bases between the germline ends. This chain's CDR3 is CASAGRAEQYF. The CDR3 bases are TGTGCCAGCGCCGGCAGGGCCGAGCAGTACTTC.

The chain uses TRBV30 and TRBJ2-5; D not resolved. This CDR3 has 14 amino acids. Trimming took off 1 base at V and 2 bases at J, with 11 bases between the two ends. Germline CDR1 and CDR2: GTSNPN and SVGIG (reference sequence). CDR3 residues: CAWSAMSRQETQYF. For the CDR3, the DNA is TGTGCCTGGAGTGCTATGAGTAGGCAAGAGACCCAGTACTTC.

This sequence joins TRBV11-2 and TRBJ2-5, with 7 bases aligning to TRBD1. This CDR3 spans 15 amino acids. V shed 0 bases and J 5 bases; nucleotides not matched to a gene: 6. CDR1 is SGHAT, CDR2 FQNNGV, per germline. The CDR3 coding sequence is TGTGCCAGCAGCTTAGACCCAGGGGGATGGGAGACCCAGTACTTC. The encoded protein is CASSLDPGGWETQYF. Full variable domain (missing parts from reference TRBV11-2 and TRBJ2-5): EAGVAQSPRYKIIEKRQSVAFWCNPISGHATLYWYQQILGQGPKLLIQFQNNGVVDDSQLPKDRFSAERLKGVDSTLKIQPAKLEDSAVYLCASSLDPGGWETQYFGPGTRLLVL.

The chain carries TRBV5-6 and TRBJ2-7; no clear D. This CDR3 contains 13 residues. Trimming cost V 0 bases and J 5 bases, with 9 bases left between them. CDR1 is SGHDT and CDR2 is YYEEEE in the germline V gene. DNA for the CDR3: TGTGCCAGCAGCTTGGGTGGCCCCCACGAGCAGTACTTC. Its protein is CASSLGGPHEQYF.

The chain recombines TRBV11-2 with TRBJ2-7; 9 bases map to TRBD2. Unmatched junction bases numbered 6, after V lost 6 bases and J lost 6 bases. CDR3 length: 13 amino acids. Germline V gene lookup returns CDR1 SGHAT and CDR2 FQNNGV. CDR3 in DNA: TGTGCCAGCAGTAGAATAGCGGGAGCCGAGCAGTACTTC. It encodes CASSRIAGAEQYF.

CDR3 nucleotides: TGTGCCAGTAGCCTCCCCGGCAGCAAACACTATGGCTACACCTTC. It codes for CASSLPGSKHYGYTF. This sequence joins TRBV19 and TRBJ1-2; D gene ambiguous. The CDR3 has 15 residues. Per the germline V gene, CDR1 is LNHDA and CDR2 is SQIVND (reference sequence). The germline V and J ends were trimmed by 6 bases and 3 bases, with 17 bases remaining between them.

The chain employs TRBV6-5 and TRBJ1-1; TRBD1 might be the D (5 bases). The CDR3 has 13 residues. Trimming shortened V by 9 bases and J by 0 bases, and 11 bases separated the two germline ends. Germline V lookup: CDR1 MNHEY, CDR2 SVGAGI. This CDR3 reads CASRRGVNTEAFF. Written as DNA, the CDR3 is TGTGCCAGTAGAAGGGGTGTGAACACTGAAGCTTTCTTT.

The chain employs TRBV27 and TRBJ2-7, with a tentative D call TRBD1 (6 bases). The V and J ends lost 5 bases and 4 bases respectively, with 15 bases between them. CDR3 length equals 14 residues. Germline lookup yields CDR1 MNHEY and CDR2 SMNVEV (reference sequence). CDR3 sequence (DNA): TGTGCCAGCAGTACAGGGAACCTTCCGTACGAGCAGTACTTC. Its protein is CASSTGNLPYEQYF.

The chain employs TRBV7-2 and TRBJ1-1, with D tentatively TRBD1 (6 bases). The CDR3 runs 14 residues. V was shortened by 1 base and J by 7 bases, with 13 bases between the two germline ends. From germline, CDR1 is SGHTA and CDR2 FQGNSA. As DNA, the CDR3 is TGTGCCAGCAGCTTAGGGGGGGCGCGGGGTGAAGCTTTCTTT. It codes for CASSLGGARGEAFF.

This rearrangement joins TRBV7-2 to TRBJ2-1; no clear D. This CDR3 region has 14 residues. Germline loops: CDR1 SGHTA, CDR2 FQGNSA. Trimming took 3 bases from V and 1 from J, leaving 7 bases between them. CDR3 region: CASSLTGSYNEQFF. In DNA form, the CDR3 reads TGTGCCAGCAGCTTGACTGGGTCCTACAATGAGCAGTTCTTC.

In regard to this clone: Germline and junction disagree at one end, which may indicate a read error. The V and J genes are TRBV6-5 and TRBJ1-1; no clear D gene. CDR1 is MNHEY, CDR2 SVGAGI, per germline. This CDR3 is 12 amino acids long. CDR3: CASSWLDGPAAF. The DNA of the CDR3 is TGTGCCAGCAGTTGGTTAGACGGTCCGGCCGCCTTT.

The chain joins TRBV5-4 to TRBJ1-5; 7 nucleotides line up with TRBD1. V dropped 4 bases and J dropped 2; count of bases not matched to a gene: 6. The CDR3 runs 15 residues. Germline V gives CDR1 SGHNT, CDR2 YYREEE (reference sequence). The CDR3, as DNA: TGTGCCAGCAGCAACAGGGGATTCGGCAATCAGCCCCAGCATTTT. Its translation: CASSNRGFGNQPQHF.

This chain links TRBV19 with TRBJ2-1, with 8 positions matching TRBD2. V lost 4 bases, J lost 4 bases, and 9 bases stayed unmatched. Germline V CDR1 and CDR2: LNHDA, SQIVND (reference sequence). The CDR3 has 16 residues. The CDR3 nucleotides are TGTGCCAGTAGTAGGTCGCCAGCGGGGGTTTACAATGAGCAGTTCTTC. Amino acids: CASSRSPAGVYNEQFF.

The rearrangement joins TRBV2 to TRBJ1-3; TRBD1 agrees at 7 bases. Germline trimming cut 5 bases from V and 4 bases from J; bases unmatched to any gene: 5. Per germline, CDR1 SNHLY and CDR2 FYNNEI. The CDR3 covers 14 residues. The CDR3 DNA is TGTGCCAGCAGTTTGACAGGGTCAGGAAACACCATATATTTT. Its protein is CASSLTGSGNTIYF.

The CDR3 nucleotides are TGCGCCAGCAGCCAAGAGCCGGGTGGGACTGAAGCTTTCTTT. It specifies CASSQEPGGTEAFF. The V call is TRBV4-1, the J call TRBJ1-1, with no clear D. Germline CDR1 is MGHRA and CDR2 is YSYEKL. This CDR3 has 14 residues. V was pared by 0 bases and J by 5 bases, with 10 bases between.

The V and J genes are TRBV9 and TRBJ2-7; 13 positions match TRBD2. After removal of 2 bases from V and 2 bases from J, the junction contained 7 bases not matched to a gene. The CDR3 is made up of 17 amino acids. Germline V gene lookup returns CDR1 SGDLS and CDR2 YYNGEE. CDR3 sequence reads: CASSVGTSGIRPYEQYF. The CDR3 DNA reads TGTGCCAGCAGCGTCGGGACTAGCGGGATACGGCCCTACGAGCAGTACTTC.

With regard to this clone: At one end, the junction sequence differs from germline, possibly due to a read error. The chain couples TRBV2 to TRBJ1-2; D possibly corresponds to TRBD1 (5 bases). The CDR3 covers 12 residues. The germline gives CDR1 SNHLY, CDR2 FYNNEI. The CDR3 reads CASRQLGDRWAF. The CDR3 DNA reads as TGTGCCAGCAGGCAACTGGGGGATCGCTGGGCCTTC.

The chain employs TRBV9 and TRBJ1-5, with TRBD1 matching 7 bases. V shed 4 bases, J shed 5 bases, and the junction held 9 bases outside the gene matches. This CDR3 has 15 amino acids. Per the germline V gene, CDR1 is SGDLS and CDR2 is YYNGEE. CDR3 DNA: TGTGCCAGCAGCTATGGGACAGCCGGATATCAGCCCCAGCATTTT. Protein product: CASSYGTAGYQPQHF.

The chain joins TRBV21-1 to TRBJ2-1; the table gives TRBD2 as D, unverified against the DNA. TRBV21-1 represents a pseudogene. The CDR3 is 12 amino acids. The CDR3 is CASSNRWNEQFF. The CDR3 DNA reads TGTGCCAGCAGCAACCGGTGGAATGAGCAGTTCTTC.

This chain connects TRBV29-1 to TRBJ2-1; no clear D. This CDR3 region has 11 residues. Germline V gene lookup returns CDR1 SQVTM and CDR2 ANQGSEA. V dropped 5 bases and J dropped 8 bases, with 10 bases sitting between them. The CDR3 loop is CSVSLTDEQFF. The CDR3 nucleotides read TGCAGCGTTAGTCTGACGGATGAGCAGTTCTTC.

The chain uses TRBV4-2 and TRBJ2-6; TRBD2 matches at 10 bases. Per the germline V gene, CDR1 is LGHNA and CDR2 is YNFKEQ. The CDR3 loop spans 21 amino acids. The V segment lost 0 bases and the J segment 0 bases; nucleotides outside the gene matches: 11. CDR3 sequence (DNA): TGTGCCAGCAGCCAAGAAATGATAGCGGGAGGACTAACCTCTGGGGCCAACGTCCTGACTTTC. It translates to CASSQEMIAGGLTSGANVLTF.

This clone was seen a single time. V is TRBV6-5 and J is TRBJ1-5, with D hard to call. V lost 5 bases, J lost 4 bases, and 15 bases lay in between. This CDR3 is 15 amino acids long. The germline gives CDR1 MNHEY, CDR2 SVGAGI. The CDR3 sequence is CASSNGQPWNQPQHF. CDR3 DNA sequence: TGTGCCAGCAGTAACGGGCAGCCTTGGAATCAGCCCCAGCATTTT.

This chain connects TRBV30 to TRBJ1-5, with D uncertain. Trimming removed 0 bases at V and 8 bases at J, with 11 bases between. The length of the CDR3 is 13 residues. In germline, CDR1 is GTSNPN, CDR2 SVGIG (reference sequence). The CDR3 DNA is TGTGCCTGGAGTGTACGCTTTTTGGAGCCCCAGCATTTT. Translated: CAWSVRFLEPQHF.